What follows are 15 T cell receptor beta chains derived from one specimen sequenced in a study of molecular identifiers for immune sequencing clone quantification. In TCRdb, the PCR reads were re-called with MiXCR into one record per CDR3 protein. The sample includes about 97,000 distinct CDR3 sequences, about 35% of them seen just once. Sequencing used naive CD8+ T cells from blood, with Jurkat cell RNA spiked in. Subset described: FACS-sorted CD8+CD4-CCR7+CD45RA+ naive T cells. Every receptor here comes from a human donor in good health. Some libraries in this study had Jurkat cell RNA spiked in.

In its sample, this clonotype was seen a few times. The chain uses TRBV6-4 and TRBJ2-2, with D perhaps matching TRBD1 (7 bases). This CDR3 contains 15 residues. CDR1 and CDR2 from the germline V gene are MRHNA and SNTAGT. Between the trimmed V and J ends, which lost 5 bases and 5 bases, there was a span of 15 bases. CDR3 coding DNA: TGTGCCAGCAGTTCTCAGGGGGAGGCGACCGGGGAGCTGTTTTTT. This translates into CASSSQGEATGELFF.

Regarding this clonotype: The CDR3 ends on some other residue instead of the conserved phenylalanine or tryptophan, so this is likely a read error. No DNA is shown, since the ends of the CDR3 on it are uncertain; the CDR3 is the one TCRdb lists. The V and J genes are TRBV7-8 and TRBJ1-1; the table names TRBD1, a call not compared with the DNA. From its first to its last residue, the CDR3 has 13 amino acids. The germline gives CDR1 SGHVS, CDR2 FQNEAQ. CDR3 region: CASSLPGDREAYY.

The table lists this clonotype with a count of one. A much larger clone differs from this one at a single base, so this may be a read error. The rearrangement uses TRBV7-2 and TRBJ2-1, with 8 nucleotides matching TRBD2. CDR3 length: 16 amino acids. CDR1 is SGHTA and CDR2 is FQGNSA in the germline V gene. The CDR3 region has the DNA TGTGCCAGCAGCTTAGTGGGGACTAGGTCCTACGATGAGCAGTTCTTC. The encoded protein is CASSLVGTRSYDEQFF.

This chain's CDR3 is CASSEGHRNTGELFF. The CDR3 bases are TGTGCCAGCAGTGAAGGGCACAGGAACACCGGGGAGCTGTTTTTT. The V and J genes are TRBV2 and TRBJ2-2; D is undetermined. Per germline, CDR1 SNHLY and CDR2 FYNNEI. CDR3 size: 15 residues. Trimming stripped 1 base from V and 1 base from J, with 7 bases between.

This clonotype was seen ten or more times. The chain uses TRBV28 and TRBJ2-5; tentatively, D is TRBD1 or TRBD2 (7 bases each). The CDR3 contains 16 residues. CDR1 and CDR2 (germline): MDHEN, SYDVKM. The ends were cut back, 6 bases at V and 6 bases at J, with 23 bases in the middle. The CDR3 sequence: CASRTHRGGKEKTQYF. The CDR3 bases are TGTGCCAGCAGGACTCACAGGGGAGGGAAAGAGAAGACCCAGTACTTC.

As for this clonotype: A read error may be the cause here, since a much bigger clone is one base away. The V call is TRBV7-9, the J call TRBJ2-7, with D unresolved. V lost 4 bases, J lost 12 bases, and 16 bases lay in between. The germline V gene encodes CDR1 SEHNR and CDR2 FQNEAQ (reference sequence). The CDR3 contains 12 residues. The CDR3 nucleotides read TGTGCCAGCAGCTATGCGAGCGACCCCAGGTACTTC. Amino acids: CASSYASDPRYF.

The sample holds a few counts of this clonotype. The chain joins TRBV7-6 to TRBJ1-1; D is uncertain. Germline V lookup: CDR1 SGHVS, CDR2 FNYEAQ. Deletions cut 1 base from V and 1 base from J, with 13 bases between. The CDR3 has 16 amino acids. The CDR3 spells CASSLEFAAPNTEAFF. The CDR3, as DNA: TGTGCCAGCAGCTTAGAGTTTGCGGCCCCGAACACTGAAGCTTTCTTT.

This clonotype was seen a few times. The chain joins TRBV2 to TRBJ2-7; D possibly corresponds to TRBD1 (6 bases). Germline values: CDR1 SNHLY, CDR2 FYNNEI. V lost 7 bases to trimming and J lost 0 bases, with 16 bases between them. The CDR3 extends over 15 amino acids. The CDR3 DNA follows: TGTGCCAGCAACGACCCCCTGGACAGCTCCTACGAGCAGTACTTC. Amino acids: CASNDPLDSSYEQYF.

The chain is built from TRBV6-2 or TRBV6-3 and TRBJ1-1; D is perhaps TRBD1 (6 bases). V dropped 6 bases and J dropped 0 bases, with 11 bases sitting between them. Germline lookup yields CDR1 MNHEY and CDR2 SVGEGT. The CDR3 is 14 residues long. CDR3 sequence (DNA): TGTGCCAGCAGGGCGACAGGAGTGAACACTGAAGCTTTCTTT. Translation gives CASRATGVNTEAFF.

In the case of this clonotype: The junction shows a germline mismatch at one end, possibly a read error. The J gene is TRBJ2-4, the V gene TRBV10-2; TRBD1 matches 7 bases. The CDR3 is made up of 13 amino acids. Germline lookup yields CDR1 WSHSY and CDR2 SAAADI. As DNA, the CDR3 is TGCGCCAGCACTCCGGGACAGAGAAACATTCGGTACTTC. Translation gives CASTPGQRNIRYF.

This sequence joins TRBV27 and TRBJ2-1; possibly TRBD2 for D (6 bases). The CDR3 extends over 16 amino acids. Deletions cut 0 bases from V and 0 bases from J, with 9 bases between. Germline V gene lookup returns CDR1 MNHEY and CDR2 SMNVEV (reference sequence). The CDR3 coding sequence is TGTGCCAGCAGTTTATCGTTGGGGGGCTCCTACAATGAGCAGTTCTTC. Its translation: CASSLSLGGSYNEQFF.

This clonotype was found once. The chain joins TRBV9 to TRBJ2-1, with 9 nucleotides matching TRBD2. This CDR3 is 14 amino acids long. The trim removed 0 bases at V and 8 bases at J, leaving 3 bases unmatched. Germline V lookup: CDR1 SGDLS, CDR2 YYNGEE. CDR3 bases: TGTGCCAGCAGCGTAGTAGCGGGAGTCGATGAGCAGTTCTTC. Its translation: CASSVVAGVDEQFF.

V is TRBV7-6 and J is TRBJ2-7, with D uncertain. Trimming pared 4 bases from V and 2 bases from J, leaving 15 bases between. Germline V lookup: CDR1 SGHVS, CDR2 FNYEAQ. The CDR3 contains 15 residues. CDR3 DNA sequence: TGTGCCAGCAGCTCAGGACCCAACGGCCCCTACGAGCAGTACTTC. It is translated as CASSSGPNGPYEQYF. Full variable domain (rest looked up from reference TRBV7-6 and TRBJ2-7): GAGVSQSPRYKVTKRGQDVALRCDPISGHVSLYWYRQALGQGPEFLTYFNYEAQQDKSGLPNDRFSAERPEGSISTLTIQRTEQRDSAMYRCASSSGPNGPYEQYFGPGTRLTVT.

For this clonotype: The junction and the germline gene differ at one end; a read error may be behind it. V is TRBV28 and J is TRBJ1-1; D is unclear. CDR3 length: 17 residues. Looked up from germline, CDR1 is MDHEN and CDR2 is SYDVKM. The CDR3 DNA is TGTGCCTGCAGTTTACCAGGACCCTCAGGAGTGAACACTGAAGCTTTCTTT. Protein sequence: CACSLPGPSGVNTEAFF. Combining the CDR3 with reference TRBV28 and TRBJ1-1 gives the whole variable domain DVKVTQSSRYLVKRTGEKVFLECVQDMDHENMFWYRQDPGLGLRLIYFSYDVKMKEKGDIPEGYSVSREKKERFSLILESASTNQTSMYLCACSLPGPSGVNTEAFFGQGTRLTVV.

This clonotype showed up just a few times. The gene calls are TRBV6-2 or TRBV6-3 and TRBJ1-1; D is unclear. Trimming stripped 7 bases from V and 2 bases from J, with 11 bases between. This CDR3 has 13 residues. Germline V gene data show CDR1 as MNHEY and CDR2 as SVGEGT. CDR3 region: CASTGPPNTEAFF. As DNA, the CDR3 is TGTGCCAGCACCGGGCCCCCAAACACTGAAGCTTTCTTT.